Sequencing of this T cell receptor (beta chain) was carried out in a study of CD8+CD57+ T cells in acquired aplastic anemia. For the study at large: Quantities of DNA derived from sorted CD4+ and CD8+ cells averaged approximately 3.5 ug.

All patients picked for sequencing had shown, by flow cytometry, an expansion of CD8+CD57+ cells. The CDR3 is made up of 17 amino acids. Trimming left V 0 bases short and J 2 bases short, with 11 bases between. Germline CDR1 reads SGHVS; CDR2 reads FQNEAQ. TCR beta VDJ and CDR3 profiles were obtained from a genomic DNA template. A single record per CDR3 protein comes from TCRdb applying MiXCR to the reads. The sample lists roughly 220,000 distinct CDR3 sequences, roughly 60% occurring once. The table lists this clonotype with a few counts. The sequenced material came from sorted CD4+, CD8+, or CD8+CD57+ T cells (not recorded which) from PBMCs. J is TRBJ2-6 and V is TRBV7-8; tentative D call: TRBD1 (5 bases). The receptor's source is a human donor with aplastic anemia. CDR3 sequence (DNA): TGTGCCAGCAGCTTAGCAGGGGAAGGGACTGGGGCCAACGTCCTGACTTTC. Translated: CASSLAGEGTGANVLTF.